This T cell receptor (beta chain) was recovered during a study of cytomegalovirus exposure and HLA in healthy donors. Study results and caveats: Confirmation was obtained in vitro that a few CMV-associated chains are specific for CMV antigens. Looking again later, the authors saw that most CMV-associated TCR beta chains seemed HLA-restricted.

The PCR made use of 60 Vbeta and 13 Jbeta primers. TCRdb's copy holds only in-frame clones and misses some; the assay was immunoSEQ multiplex PCR. The data contain about 160,000 clones, about 80% of them singletons. Trimming pared 4 bases from V and 4 bases from J, leaving 19 bases between. CDR3 length: 16 amino acids. Of note for this clone: Its antigen is not known.

The clonotype originates from a man between 50 and 59 years old in good health and CMV-seropositive. The V gene is TRBV23-1, the J gene TRBJ1-1; the D gene is possibly TRBD1 (6 bases). TRBV23-1 counts as an open reading frame of uncertain function. Sequenced material: PBMCs. CDR3 nucleotide sequence: TGCGCCAGCAGTCTAAGCTCGACAGGTGAAGTCACTGAAGCTTTCTTT. This translates into CASSLSSTGEVTEAFF.